The entry below describes one TCR beta chain. Its antigen remains unidentified. The record originates from a study of CXCR3-negative and CXCR3-positive naive CD8 T cells. Each TRB cDNA library was prepared by 5' RACE (with UMI labels). TCRdb re-called the 5' RACE reads and gives one entry per CDR3 protein, without DNA. The sample includes tens of thousands of distinct CDR3 sequences. This CDR3 spans 18 amino acids. Study observations and caveats: Naive cells that were CXCR3-positive had more hydrophobic TRB CDR3s (compared with CXCR3-negative naive cells).

This clonotype was sampled from a human donor in good health. Some clones in this sample may be carry-over from other donors' samples. J is TRBJ1-6 and V is TRBV12-3 or TRBV12-4. The material sequenced was naive CXCR3+ CD8+ T cells from blood. As for subset: CD45RO-CCR7+CD27+CD95- naive CD8+ T cells expressing CXCR3 (TNR3+). This CDR3 reads CASSFPADRGSYNSPLHF.